These 8 T cell receptor beta chains originate from one sample sequenced in a study of T cells in Graves' hyperthyroidism and ophthalmopathy. Using RNA transcripts as the source, TCR beta CDR3 regions were amplified. When the TCR CDR3 underwent first-round RT-PCR, the HTBI primer set was used. TCRdb independently ran MiXCR on the multiplex PCR reads; one entry per CDR3 protein. Of approximately 700,000 distinct CDR3 sequences in the sample, just under 45% were seen once. Sequencing used peripheral blood or thyroid tissue (not recorded which). The source is an adult man with Graves' disease, either hyperthyroidism or ophthalmopathy (not recorded which).

This clonotype was observed at least ten times. The rearrangement uses TRBV24-1 and TRBJ1-5, with TRBD1 matching over 8 bases. With V trimmed by 12 bases and J by 6 bases, 18 bases remained unmatched. This CDR3 has 16 amino acids. Germline values: CDR1 KGHDR, CDR2 SFDVKD. DNA for the CDR3: TGTGCCCACCAGCCAAATAACCGGACAGGGAGTCAGCCCCAGCATTTT. As protein: CAHQPNNRTGSQPQHF.

This clonotype was seen more than once but under ten times. The V and J genes are TRBV19 and TRBJ1-6; D possibly corresponds to TRBD1 (6 bases). The V gene lost 6 bases and the J gene lost 13 bases, with 19 bases spanning the gap. This CDR3 contains 14 residues. Germline assignment: CDR1 LNHDA and CDR2 SQIVND (reference sequence). The CDR3 here is CASSWDTKKAPLHF. CDR3 bases: TGTGCCAGTAGCTGGGACACCAAGAAGGCCCCCCTCCACTTT.

The genes are TRBV2 and TRBJ1-1; D call uncertain. Germline V gives CDR1 SNHLY, CDR2 FYNNEI. This CDR3 spans 14 amino acids. Trimming took off 5 bases at V and 7 bases at J, with 17 bases between the two ends. DNA of the CDR3: TGTGCCAGCAGTTTGAATTGGGGTTCGGTTGAAGCTTTCTTT. This gives the protein CASSLNWGSVEAFF.

The chain is built from TRBV5-1 and TRBJ2-5; D remains ambiguous. CDR1 is SGHRS, CDR2 YFSETQ, per germline. This CDR3 comprises 13 residues. Trimming took 1 base from V and 3 from J, leaving 7 bases between them. CDR3 amino acids: CASSLSTEETQYF. The CDR3 DNA reads TGCGCCAGCAGCTTGTCGACGGAAGAGACCCAGTACTTC.

This chain uses TRBV12-3 or TRBV12-4 with TRBJ1-1; 8 positions agree with TRBD1. With V trimmed by 0 bases and J by 4 bases, 4 bases remained unmatched. The CDR3 covers 15 residues. CDR3 nucleotides: TGTGCCAGCAGTTTAGCGCAGGGGGCCTTCACTGAAGCTTTCTTT. The encoded protein is CASSLAQGAFTEAFF.

Notes on this clonotype: A clone one base away is much larger, so this may be a read error. The chain is built from TRBV7-9 and TRBJ1-2; D not resolved. The CDR3 length is 13 residues. V lost 8 bases and J lost 7, with 17 bases in between. Germline V lookup: CDR1 SEHNR, CDR2 FQNEAQ (reference sequence). Here the CDR3 DNA reads TGTGCCAGCTCCGCTGAAGAAGGCTTTGGCTACACCTTC. It yields the protein CASSAEEGFGYTF.

The rearrangement joins TRBV20-1 to TRBJ2-2; a possible D gene is TRBD2 (6 bases). V dropped 5 bases and J dropped 4 bases, with 14 bases sitting between them. This CDR3 contains 14 residues. Germline-derived CDR1 and CDR2 are DFQATT and SNEGSKA (reference sequence). Here the CDR3 DNA reads TGCAGTGCTCCTCGCCTGGGGGGCACCGGGGAGCTGTTTTTT. Its translation: CSAPRLGGTGELFF.

This clonotype has at least ten counts. The chain carries TRBV10-3 and TRBJ1-5, with 7 nucleotides matching TRBD1. The CDR3 spans 14 residues. Trimming at V came to 5 bases and at J to 4 bases, leaving 5 bases not matched to a gene. Germline V gene sequence: CDR1 ENHRY, CDR2 SYGVKD. Here the CDR3 DNA reads TGTGCCATCAGTTACAGGGGTGAAAATCAGCCCCAGCATTTT. It yields the protein CAISYRGENQPQHF.